This TCR beta chain was recovered during a study of neoadjuvant nivolumab and ipilimumab in lung cancer. Study results and limitations: From pretherapy to surgery, tumor richness and clonality rose with dual therapy. Pretherapy blood TCR richness correlated positively with resected tumor richness. TCR sequencing covered a small number of samples. Only a single major-pathologic-response sample was available for clonality analysis.

With regard to this clone: Its specificity is not known.

The V and J ends lost 0 bases and 3 bases respectively, with 20 bases between them. CDR1 and CDR2 (germline): SGHVS, FQNEAQ. The CDR3 has 18 residues. Measured with immunoSEQ multiplex PCR; TCRdb has only the in-frame clones, and not every one. The data show 7,000 to 9,500 clones, approximately 84% seen once. The chain employs TRBV7-8 and TRBJ1-1, with unresolved D. The input for sequencing was tumor tissue, taken after neoadjuvant nivolumab, alone or with ipilimumab, at or shortly before surgery. This TCR came from an adult with non-small cell lung cancer. The CDR3 bases are TGTGCCAGCAGCTTAGCTAGGACGCCATTACGGTTGGACACTGAAGCTTTCTTT. This codes for CASSLARTPLRLDTEAFF.